The source of this TCR beta chain is a study of blood T cell repertoires in COVID-19. Study-wide background: COVID-19 samples collected from the United States, Italy and Spain covered acute and convalescent phases. T cells, B-cell-depleted T cells, or PBMCs provided the cDNA or gDNA that served as material.

J lost 2 bases, V lost 0 bases, and 4 bases had no gene match. CDR1 and CDR2 (germline): SGHNT, YYREEE (reference sequence). This CDR3 region has 15 residues. Seattle patients were enrolled while actively infected and followed longitudinally. In the authors' methods: It was from reference gene primer amplification that nucleated cell counts were estimated. Some clones are missing from TCRdb's copy, which holds only in-frame ones; the method was immunoSEQ multiplex PCR. V and J calls and clone size are those listed in that table; D and trimming were worked out from the DNA. The sample yields about 200,000 clones, about 85% seen once.

The sequence was collected from a woman in her thirties or forties with COVID-19, enrolled during active disease. This chain uses TRBV5-4 with TRBJ2-5; 7 bases fit TRBD2. Sequences were obtained from peripheral blood. For the CDR3, the DNA is TGTGCCAGCAGCTTGGGGGGGGGAGGTCAAGAGACCCAGTACTTC. Translated: CASSLGGGGQETQYF.